This entry concerns a single TCR beta chain. As handled by the study authors: Amplification of reference gene primers provided the estimated nucleated cell counts. Assay: immunoSEQ multiplex PCR; the TCRdb copy retains only in-frame clones and omits some. The D gene and trimming were derived from the DNA, and the V and J assignments and clone size from that table. The sample lists 150,000 to 200,000 clones; approximately 83% were seen once. Looked up from germline, CDR1 is SQVTM and CDR2 is ANQGSEA. V was clipped by 8 bases and J by 5 bases, with 18 bases between them. The CDR3 runs to 13 residues. The sample comes from a study of blood T cell repertoires in COVID-19. About the study: Collection of acute and convalescent COVID-19 samples took place in the United States, Italy and Spain. Sources were T cells, B-cell-depleted T cells, or PBMCs; the material itself was cDNA or gDNA.

The V call is TRBV29-1, the J call TRBJ2-5; TRBD2 might be the D (6 bases). The source is a man aged 45 to 65 with active or convalescent COVID-19. Sequencing used peripheral blood. CDR3 loop: CSLARHGGETQYF. Written as DNA, the CDR3 is TGCAGCCTTGCCCGACATGGGGGGGAGACCCAGTACTTC. The variable domain in full, completed from reference TRBV29-1 and TRBJ2-5, reads SAVISQKPSRDICQRGTSLTIQCQVDSQVTMMFWYRQQPGQSLTLIATANQGSEATYESGFVIDKFPISRPNLTFSTLTVSNMSPEDSSIYLCSLARHGGETQYFGPGTRLLVL.